A selection of T cell receptor beta chains follows, all from one sample in a study of cytomegalovirus exposure and HLA in healthy donors. The repertoire was sequenced with immunoSEQ multiplex PCR; TCRdb's copy has only in-frame clones and lacks some. This table holds 45,000 or so clones. The sequencing sample was made of PBMCs. The origin of the receptors is a male donor in good health and CMV-seronegative. Both conserved end residues are part of each CDR3. Fields, in order: V gene, J gene, CDR3 protein.

>TRBV5-1|TRBJ2-3
CASSLGTSGDTDTQYF
>TRBV18|TRBJ1-3
CASSPPYRATGNTIYF
>TRBV19|TRBJ2-6
CASSMVGRVGANVLTF
>TRBV7-6|TRBJ2-3
CASSFTGGITDTQYF
>TRBV7-9|TRBJ2-5
CASSGTSGGTETQYF
>TRBV7-9|TRBJ2-3
CASSLSGSTDTQYF
>TRBV27|TRBJ2-1
CASRSGRLAGGNEQFF
>TRBV19|TRBJ1-1
CASSKGGTEAFF
>TRBV7-9|TRBJ2-1
CASSGGPDYNEQFF
>TRBV5-1|TRBJ2-6
CASNRGGAGANVLTF
>TRBV7-2|TRBJ2-7
CASSLEATSAYEQYF
>TRBV15|TRBJ2-7
CATSRDLAGLTYEQYF
>TRBV18|TRBJ1-5
CASSPGNSNQPQHF
>TRBV7-2|TRBJ2-7
CASSLEQGEIGQYF
>TRBV7-9|TRBJ2-5
CASSLSLPQGRQGSVAQYF
>TRBV7-8|TRBJ1-1
CASSLGRRAPLGNTEAFF
>TRBV2|TRBJ1-1
CASREGDEAFF
>TRBV2|TRBJ1-1
CASRLRTGNTEAFF
>TRBV7-6|TRBJ2-1
CASSLGSSYNEQFF
>TRBV7-2|TRBJ2-7
CAIKWREVEQYF
>TRBV5-1|TRBJ2-7
CASGGTSGYEQYF
>TRBV11-2|TRBJ2-7
CASSLAGLGSAYEQYF
>TRBV19|TRBJ1-1
CASREDRDSSLFF
>TRBV5-4|TRBJ2-2
CASSSESRGELFF
>TRBV27|TRBJ1-1
CASTNGPGTEAFF
>TRBV7-9|TRBJ2-2
CASSSPKPGAGELFF
>TRBV27|TRBJ2-3
CASSAPSLTDTQYF
>TRBV4-2|TRBJ2-3
CASSQGSASQLTDTQYF
>TRBV5-6|TRBJ2-3
CASSFIAGGPGIDTQYF
>TRBV28|TRBJ2-3
CASSFAGGRHDTQYF
>TRBV4-1|TRBJ1-2
CASSQVVRGQGYTF
>TRBV28|TRBJ2-2
CASSQGGGWTGELFF
>TRBV6-1|TRBJ1-1
CASRAFRDRASSFF
>TRBV5-1|TRBJ2-1
CASSFQAGVSYNEQFF
>TRBV6-1|TRBJ2-7
CASSARDLGYEQYF
>TRBV5-1|TRBJ2-1
CASSLGTSGSGYNEQFF
>TRBV7-9|TRBJ1-2
CASSMTGWGYTF
>TRBV28|TRBJ1-2
CASTGLPHPSGTDGYTF
>TRBV7-9|TRBJ2-1
CASSLEGAGGPSEQFF
>TRBV18|TRBJ2-1
CASSPLAGGSYNEQFF
>TRBV6-1|TRBJ2-6
CASTPGGSGANVLTF
>TRBV5-4|TRBJ1-1
CASSPPTGTYTEAFF
>TRBV5-1|TRBJ2-1
CASSLERSYNEQFF
>TRBV28|TRBJ1-2
CASSSGSNYGYTF